This TCR beta chain derives from a study of blood T cell repertoires in COVID-19. CDR1 and CDR2 from the germline V gene are SEHNR and FQNEAQ (reference sequence). Trimming took off 5 bases at V and 0 bases at J, with 17 bases between the two ends. This CDR3 comprises 16 residues. Only in-frame clones appear in the TCRdb table, and some are missing; sequencing was by immunoSEQ multiplex PCR. The data contain over 120,000 clones, roughly 86% of them singletons. Sequences were obtained from peripheral blood. The origin of this receptor is a woman aged 45-65 years with acute or convalescent COVID-19. The V gene is TRBV7-9, the J gene TRBJ2-7; D gene unclear. The CDR3 DNA reads as TGTGCCAGCAGCGGCGGAGAGCGTACGACCTCCTACGAGCAGTACTTC. Protein: CASSGGERTTSYEQYF.